This T cell receptor (beta chain) emerged from a study of beta chain features in type 1 diabetes. Study results and caveats: All four CD4+ subsets from Type 1 diabetes patients carried moderately but significantly shorter TCRB CDR3s. High TCR expression in some cells could lead to their over-representation in cDNA sequencing. PCR might preferentially amplify shorter templates, equally in patients and controls.

Germline trimming cut 7 bases from V and 4 bases from J; bases unmatched to any gene: 5. This CDR3 spans 13 amino acids. The germline V gene has CDR1 SGHRS and CDR2 YFSETQ. There are a few counts of this clone. The antigen is not known. Per donor, one heparinised blood draw averaged roughly 120 mL. CD4+ naive, central memory, regulatory and stem cell-like memory cells were sorted via CD45RO/CCR7/CD25/CD127/CD95/CD27. The entirety of the isolated RNA underwent reverse transcription, so expressed TCRB transcripts were sequenced. Generated by immunoSEQ multiplex PCR, the TCRdb table keeps only in-frame clones and is missing some. This sample has hundreds of thousands of clones; roughly an eighth occur once, and the top ten carry approximately 0.039%.

V is TRBV5-1 and J is TRBJ2-1; 7 positions agree with TRBD2. The clonotype was recovered from a man between 18 and 29 years old with type 1 diabetes. The sequenced sample consisted of naive CD4+ T cells from blood. The CDR3 reads CASGRELYNEQFF. CDR3 sequence (DNA): TGCGCCAGCGGGCGGGAGTTGTACAATGAGCAGTTCTTC. Supplemented by reference TRBV5-1 and TRBJ2-1, the full variable domain reads KAGVTQTPRYLIKTRGQQVTLSCSPISGHRSVSWYQQTPGQGLQFLFEYFSETQRNKGNFPGRFSGRQFSNSRSEMNVSTLELGDSALYLCASGRELYNEQFFGPGTRLTVL.